The 25 T cell receptor beta chains below come from one sample, sequenced in a study of shared clonotypes between healthy human individuals. Data came from immunoSEQ multiplex PCR; TCRdb stores just in-frame clones and leaves some out. The sample has 550,000 to 800,000 clones; around 91% are singletons. The source material was memory CD8+ T cells from PBMCs. The subset: CD45RO+ cells pooled with CCR7-negative TemRA cells. Every receptor here comes from a man aged 18-30 years in good health. Some clones in this sample may be carry-over from other donors' samples.

The rearrangement uses TRBV11-2 and TRBJ1-1; D unclear. V was shortened by 3 bases and J by 0 bases, with 5 bases between the two germline ends. The germline V gene encodes CDR1 SGHAT and CDR2 FQNNGV. The CDR3 contains 13 residues. The CDR3 coding sequence is TGTGCCAGCAGCTTCAATATGAACACTGAAGCTTTCTTT. Protein: CASSFNMNTEAFF.

The gene calls are TRBV15 and TRBJ2-1; D gene ambiguous. V was clipped by 5 bases and J by 7 bases, with 12 bases between them. This CDR3 is 13 amino acids long. Germline V gives CDR1 LNHNV, CDR2 YYDKDF (reference sequence). For the CDR3, the DNA is TGTGCCACCAGCGTTGCGAATGCGAATGAGCAGTTCTTC. Translating it yields CATSVANANEQFF.

This chain links TRBV5-7 with TRBJ1-5; D possibly corresponds to TRBD1 (6 bases). TRBV5-7 is designated an ORF whose function remains uncertain. The CDR3 has 12 residues. The V end lost 7 bases, the J end lost 7 bases, and 12 bases lay between the germline ends. The CDR3 reads CASPGGEQPQHF. CDR3 DNA sequence: TGTGCCAGCCCGGGGGGCGAGCAGCCCCAGCATTTT.

The chain uses TRBV6-1 and TRBJ2-2, with 9 positions matching TRBD1. Per germline, CDR1 MNHNS and CDR2 SASEGT. V dropped 7 bases and J dropped 1; count of bases not matched to a gene: 4. The CDR3 contains 15 residues. The CDR3 spells CASNTGGWNTGELFF. DNA of the CDR3: TGTGCCAGCAACACAGGGGGCTGGAACACCGGGGAGCTGTTTTTT.

The gene calls are TRBV28 and TRBJ2-1; a possible D gene is TRBD1 (5 bases). The CDR3 sequence is 14 residues long. Germline V gene data show CDR1 as MDHEN and CDR2 as SYDVKM. V lost 1 base to trimming and J lost 7 bases, with 11 bases between them. CDR3 DNA: TGTGCCAGCAGTTTATACCAAGGGGCGAATGAGCAGTTCTTC. Translation: CASSLYQGANEQFF.

The J gene is TRBJ1-4, the V gene TRBV7-2, with D unclear. Trimming shortened V by 0 bases and J by 8 bases, and 13 bases separated the two germline ends. The CDR3 spans 15 residues. Germline V gene lookup returns CDR1 SGHTA and CDR2 FQGNSA. The CDR3 is CASSLAGPVSEKLFF. DNA of the CDR3: TGTGCCAGCAGCTTAGCCGGGCCTGTGTCGGAAAAACTGTTTTTT.

This chain uses TRBV19 with TRBJ1-5; D might be TRBD1 (5 bases). Trimming cost V 5 bases and J 2 bases, with 7 bases left between them. The CDR3 is 13 residues long. CDR1 LNHDA and CDR2 SQIVND come from the germline V gene (reference sequence). The CDR3 loop is CASSLGRNQPQHF. The CDR3 region has the DNA TGTGCCAGTAGTTTGGGGCGCAATCAGCCCCAGCATTTT.

The gene calls are TRBV11-3 and TRBJ1-1; D is uncertain. The CDR3 has 17 residues. Germline lookup yields CDR1 SGHNT and CDR2 YENEEA. V shed 2 bases and J shed 2 bases, with 18 bases lying between them. The CDR3 DNA follows: TGTGCCAGCAGCTTATCCCCCACATCAACCGAAAACACTGAAGCTTTCTTT. This translates into CASSLSPTSTENTEAFF.

The chain employs TRBV28 and TRBJ1-1; TRBD1 is a possible D gene (5 bases). With 4 bases removed from V and 1 base from J, the gap between germline ends came to 13 bases. CDR1 MDHEN and CDR2 SYDVKM come from the germline V gene. The CDR3 totals 15 residues. CDR3 DNA: TGTGCCAGCAGTTACCCCGTGGGGGGGAACACTGAAGCTTTCTTT. This encodes CASSYPVGGNTEAFF.

The chain carries TRBV7-2 and TRBJ1-2, with no clear D. V was shortened by 4 bases and J by 5 bases, with 11 bases between the two germline ends. The CDR3 is made up of 13 amino acids. Germline lookup yields CDR1 SGHTA and CDR2 FQGNSA. Written as DNA, the CDR3 is TGTGCCAGCAGCTCCCTCTTAGTATATGGCTACACCTTC. It yields the protein CASSSLLVYGYTF.

The CDR3, as DNA: TGCGCCAGCAGAAATGCCGGGAGTCCCTCCTACAATGAGCAGTTCTTC. This encodes CASRNAGSPSYNEQFF. This chain connects TRBV5-1 to TRBJ2-1, with a weak D call TRBD2 (6 bases). Germline CDR1 SGHRS, CDR2 YFSETQ. The V gene lost 5 bases and the J gene lost 0 bases, with 15 bases spanning the gap. The CDR3 is 16 amino acids. Filled out from reference TRBV5-1 and TRBJ2-1, the complete variable domain reads KAGVTQTPRYLIKTRGQQVTLSCSPISGHRSVSWYQQTPGQGLQFLFEYFSETQRNKGNFPGRFSGRQFSNSRSEMNVSTLELGDSALYLCASRNAGSPSYNEQFFGPGTRLTVL.

V gene TRBV5-3 combines with J gene TRBJ2-1, with a weak D call TRBD2 (6 bases). TRBV5-3 is placed among ORFs of uncertain function. This CDR3 spans 9 amino acids. Trimming removed 4 bases at V and 15 bases at J, with 8 bases between. The CDR3 bases are TGTGCCAGAAGCCTAGCGAGGTTCTTC. It specifies CARSLARFF.

CDR3 in amino acids: CASSVRDRGEETQYF. As DNA, the CDR3 is TGCGCCAGCAGCGTCCGGGACAGGGGGGAAGAGACCCAGTACTTC. This sequence joins TRBV4-1 and TRBJ2-5; 11 bases fit TRBD1. After removal of 5 bases from V and 3 bases from J, the junction contained 5 bases not matched to a gene. The CDR3 has 15 amino acids. Germline-derived CDR1 and CDR2 are MGHRA and YSYEKL.

This chain uses TRBV7-9 with TRBJ1-4; D is unclear. This CDR3 contains 15 residues. Germline lookup yields CDR1 SEHNR and CDR2 FQNEAQ (reference sequence). The V and J ends lost 5 bases and 7 bases respectively, with 17 bases between them. As DNA, the CDR3 is TGTGCCAGCAGCCCGCGGGAAGCGGCTCTTGAAAAACTGTTTTTT. Protein: CASSPREAALEKLFF.

The V call is TRBV4-2, the J call TRBJ1-3, with 7 positions matching TRBD1. CDR3 size: 18 residues. Looked up from germline, CDR1 is LGHNA and CDR2 is YNFKEQ. The V gene end was trimmed by 0 bases and the J gene end by 2 bases; junction bases not matched to a gene: 10. The CDR3 loop is CASSQDPGGYIAGNTIYF. In nucleotides, the CDR3 is TGTGCCAGCAGCCAAGATCCAGGGGGGTATATCGCTGGAAACACCATATATTTT.

The chain recombines TRBV28 with TRBJ2-7; D tentatively reads TRBD1 or TRBD2 (5 bases each). The CDR3 consists of 14 residues. Trimming shortened V by 5 bases and J by 3 bases, and 14 bases separated the two germline ends. Germline loops: CDR1 MDHEN, CDR2 SYDVKM. The CDR3 DNA reads TGTGCCAGCAGTGTGGGACGGGGCGGCTACGAGCAGTACTTC. This sequence encodes CASSVGRGGYEQYF.

The chain carries TRBV7-8 and TRBJ2-1; tentative D call: TRBD2 (6 bases). CDR1 SGHVS and CDR2 FQNEAQ come from the germline V gene. V lost 5 bases and J lost 7, with 15 bases in between. The CDR3 covers 14 residues. CDR3 protein: CASSPTGAGNEQFF. The CDR3 DNA is TGTGCCAGCAGCCCCACTGGGGCGGGAAATGAGCAGTTCTTC.

This rearrangement joins TRBV15 to TRBJ2-3, with D perhaps matching TRBD1 or TRBD2 (5 bases each). V lost 6 bases and J lost 4, with 23 bases in between. The CDR3 covers 17 residues. The V gene's germline CDR1 is LNHNV and CDR2 YYDKDF (reference sequence). Here the CDR3 reads CATRGEADPKGPDTQYF. CDR3 coding DNA: TGTGCCACCAGAGGGGAAGCGGACCCTAAGGGACCAGATACGCAGTATTTT.

The rearrangement uses TRBV27 and TRBJ2-7, with a tentative D call TRBD2 (6 bases). The CDR3 totals 16 residues. Deletions cut 4 bases from V and 5 bases from J, with 21 bases between. CDR1 is MNHEY and CDR2 is SMNVEV in the germline V gene (reference sequence). The CDR3 DNA follows: TGTGCCAGCAGTTCAAGGGATGGGAGCGGGTACCACGAGCAGTACTTC. Protein sequence: CASSSRDGSGYHEQYF.

V and J are TRBV21-1 and TRBJ2-7. TRBV21-1 is a known pseudogene. This CDR3 comprises 9 residues. CDR3 loop: CAGTYEQYF. The CDR3 DNA sequence: TGTGCCGGCACCTACGAGCAGTACTTC.

V gene TRBV11-1 combines with J gene TRBJ2-2; maybe TRBD1 (5 bases). This CDR3 is 17 amino acids long. Germline CDR1 reads SGHAT; CDR2 reads FQDESV (reference sequence). V shed 5 bases and J shed 3 bases, with 19 bases lying between them. The CDR3 nucleotides read TGTGCCAGCAGCATCGTCAGGGCCGGAGTATACACCGGGGAGCTGTTTTTT. It specifies CASSIVRAGVYTGELFF.

V and J are TRBV7-9 and TRBJ1-2; TRBD1 aligns across 12 bases. With 5 bases clipped from V and 7 bases from J, the junction kept 8 bases outside the gene matches. Germline-derived CDR1 and CDR2 are SEHNR and FQNEAQ (reference sequence). The CDR3 covers 15 residues. This CDR3 is CASSRDRGRGSGYTF. As DNA, the CDR3 is TGTGCCAGCAGCCGGGACAGGGGGCGCGGGAGTGGCTACACCTTC.

The V call is TRBV9, the J call TRBJ2-7; 8 nucleotides line up with TRBD2. Germline loops: CDR1 SGDLS, CDR2 YYNGEE. This CDR3 has 14 amino acids. The V segment lost 3 bases and the J segment 2 bases; nucleotides outside the gene matches: 4. The CDR3 bases are TGTGCCAGCAGCGGTGGGACTAGGACCTACGAGCAGTACTTC. This translates into CASSGGTRTYEQYF.

This rearrangement joins TRBV6-1 to TRBJ2-3; D is perhaps TRBD2 (5 bases). V shed 7 bases and J shed 4 bases, with 18 bases lying between them. Germline V CDR1 and CDR2: MNHNS, SASEGT. The length of the CDR3 is 15 residues. The CDR3 region is CASNGELGRSDTQYF. The DNA of the CDR3 is TGTGCCAGCAATGGAGAACTAGGAAGGTCAGATACGCAGTATTTT.

The gene calls are TRBV5-1 and TRBJ2-1; 9 nucleotides match TRBD2. The V segment lost 4 bases and the J segment 3 bases; nucleotides outside the gene matches: 14. CDR1 SGHRS and CDR2 YFSETQ come from the germline V gene. This CDR3 spans 18 amino acids. The CDR3 DNA reads as TGCGCCAGCAGCCTAAACCCACTGACTAGCGGAGGCTACAATGAGCAGTTCTTC. Protein sequence: CASSLNPLTSGGYNEQFF.